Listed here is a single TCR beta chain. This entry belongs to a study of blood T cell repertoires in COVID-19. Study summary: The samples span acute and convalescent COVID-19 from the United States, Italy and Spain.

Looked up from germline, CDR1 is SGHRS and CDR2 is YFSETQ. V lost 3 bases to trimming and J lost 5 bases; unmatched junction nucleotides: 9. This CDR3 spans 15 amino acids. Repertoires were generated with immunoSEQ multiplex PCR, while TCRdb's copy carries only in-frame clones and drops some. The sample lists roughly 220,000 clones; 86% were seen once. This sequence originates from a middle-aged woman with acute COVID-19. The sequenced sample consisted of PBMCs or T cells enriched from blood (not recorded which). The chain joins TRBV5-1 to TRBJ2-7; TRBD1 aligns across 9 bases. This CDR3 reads CASSSSGTGFDEQYF. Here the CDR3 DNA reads TGCGCCAGCAGCTCCTCCGGGACAGGGTTCGACGAGCAGTACTTC. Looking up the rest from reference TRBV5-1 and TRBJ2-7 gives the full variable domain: KAGVTQTPRYLIKTRGQQVTLSCSPISGHRSVSWYQQTPGQGLQFLFEYFSETQRNKGNFPGRFSGRQFSNSRSEMNVSTLELGDSALYLCASSSSGTGFDEQYFGPGTRLTVT.